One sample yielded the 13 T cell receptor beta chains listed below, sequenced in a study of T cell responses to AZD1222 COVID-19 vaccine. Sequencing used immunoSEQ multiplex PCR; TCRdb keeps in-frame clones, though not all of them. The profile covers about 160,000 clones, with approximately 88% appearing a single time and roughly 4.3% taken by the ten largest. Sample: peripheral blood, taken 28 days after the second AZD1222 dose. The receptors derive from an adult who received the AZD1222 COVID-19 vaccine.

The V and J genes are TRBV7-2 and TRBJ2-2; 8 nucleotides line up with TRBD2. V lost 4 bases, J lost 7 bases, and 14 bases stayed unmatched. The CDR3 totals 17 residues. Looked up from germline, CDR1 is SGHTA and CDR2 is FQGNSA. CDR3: CASSWHGAGAGDGELFF. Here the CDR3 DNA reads TGTGCCAGCAGCTGGCATGGAGCGGGGGCCGGCGACGGGGAGCTGTTTTTT.

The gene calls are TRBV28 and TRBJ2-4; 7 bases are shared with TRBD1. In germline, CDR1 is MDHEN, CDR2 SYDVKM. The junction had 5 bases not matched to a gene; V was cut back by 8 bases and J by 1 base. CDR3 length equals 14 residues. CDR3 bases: TGTGCCAGCTCCGAGACAGGGGCCAAAAACATTCAGTACTTC. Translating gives CASSETGAKNIQYF. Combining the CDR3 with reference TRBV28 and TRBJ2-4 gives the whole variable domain DVKVTQSSRYLVKRTGEKVFLECVQDMDHENMFWYRQDPGLGLRLIYFSYDVKMKEKGDIPEGYSVSREKKERFSLILESASTNQTSMYLCASSETGAKNIQYFGAGTRLSVL.

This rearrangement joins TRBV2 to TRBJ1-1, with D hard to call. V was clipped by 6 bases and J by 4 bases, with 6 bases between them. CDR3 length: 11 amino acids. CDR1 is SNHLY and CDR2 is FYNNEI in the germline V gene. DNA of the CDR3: TGTGCCAGCAGAGAAAGCACTGAAGCTTTCTTT. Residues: CASRESTEAFF.

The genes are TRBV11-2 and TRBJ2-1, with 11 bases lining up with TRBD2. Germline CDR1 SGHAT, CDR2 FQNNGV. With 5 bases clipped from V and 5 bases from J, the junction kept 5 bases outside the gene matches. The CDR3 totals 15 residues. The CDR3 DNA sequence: TGTGCCAGCAGCCGGACTAGCGGGTATAACAATGAGCAGTTCTTC. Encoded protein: CASSRTSGYNNEQFF.

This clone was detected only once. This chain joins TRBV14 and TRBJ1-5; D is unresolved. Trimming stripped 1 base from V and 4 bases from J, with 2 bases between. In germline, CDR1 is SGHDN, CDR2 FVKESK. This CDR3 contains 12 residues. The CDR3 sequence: CASSQVNQPQHF. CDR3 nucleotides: TGTGCCAGCAGCCAAGTGAATCAGCCCCAGCATTTT.

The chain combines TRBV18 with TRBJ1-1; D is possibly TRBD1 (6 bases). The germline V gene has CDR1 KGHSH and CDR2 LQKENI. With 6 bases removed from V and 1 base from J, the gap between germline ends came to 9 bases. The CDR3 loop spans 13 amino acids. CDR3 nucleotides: TGTGCCAGCTCCTTGACAGGGAACACTGAAGCTTTCTTT. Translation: CASSLTGNTEAFF.

CDR3: CAISEYGGDSPLHF. The DNA for the CDR3 is TGTGCCATCAGTGAATATGGTGGGGATTCACCCCTCCACTTT. The chain joins TRBV10-3 to TRBJ1-6; no reliable D call. The CDR3 extends over 14 amino acids. Trimming pared 3 bases from V and 8 bases from J, leaving 11 bases between. Germline V lookup: CDR1 ENHRY, CDR2 SYGVKD.

CDR3 in DNA: TGTGCCAGCAGCAGGGACACCTCAACTAATGAAAAACTGTTTTTT. Encoded protein: CASSRDTSTNEKLFF. The V call is TRBV7-9, the J call TRBJ1-4; a weak D match, TRBD1 (6 bases). Germline V gene data show CDR1 as SEHNR and CDR2 as FQNEAQ (reference sequence). The CDR3 consists of 15 residues. Trimming took 5 bases from V and 0 from J, leaving 10 bases between them. Full variable domain (remainder filled in from reference TRBV7-9 and TRBJ1-4): DTGVSQNPRHKITKRGQNVTFRCDPISEHNRLYWYRQTLGQGPEFLTYFQNEAQLEKSRLLSDRFSAERPKGSFSTLEIQRTEQGDSAMYLCASSRDTSTNEKLFFGSGTQLSVL.

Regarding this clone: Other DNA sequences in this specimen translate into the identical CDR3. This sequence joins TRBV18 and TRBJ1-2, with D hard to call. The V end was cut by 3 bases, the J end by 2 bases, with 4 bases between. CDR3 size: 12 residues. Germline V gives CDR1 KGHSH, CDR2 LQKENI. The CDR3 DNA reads TGTGCCAGCTCACCCTCCAACTATGGCTACACCTTC. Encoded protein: CASSPSNYGYTF.

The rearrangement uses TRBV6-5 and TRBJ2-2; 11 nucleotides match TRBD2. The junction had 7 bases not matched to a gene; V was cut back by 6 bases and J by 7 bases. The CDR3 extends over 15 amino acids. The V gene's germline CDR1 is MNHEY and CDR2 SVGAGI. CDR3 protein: CASRVAGGPGGELFF. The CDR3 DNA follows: TGTGCCAGCAGGGTAGCGGGGGGGCCCGGCGGGGAGCTGTTTTTT.

The CDR3 loop reads CASSAGGAGRYEQYF. DNA of the CDR3: TGTGCCAGCAGCGCAGGGGGGGCCGGTCGGTACGAGCAGTACTTC. The J gene is TRBJ2-7, the V gene TRBV9; TRBD1 or TRBD2 may be the D gene (7 bases each). Looked up from germline, CDR1 is SGDLS and CDR2 is YYNGEE. V was pared by 3 bases and J by 4 bases, with 17 bases between. The CDR3 runs to 15 residues. Supplemented by reference TRBV9 and TRBJ2-7, the full variable domain reads DSGVTQTPKHLITATGQRVTLRCSPRSGDLSVYWYQQSLDQGLQFLIQYYNGEERAKGNILERFSAQQFPDLHSELNLSSLELGDSALYFCASSAGGAGRYEQYFGPGTRLTVT.

CDR3 protein: CASSSLLGTFYEQYF. CDR3 in DNA: TGTGCCAGCAGTTCTCTCCTAGGGACATTTTACGAGCAGTACTTC. The gene calls are TRBV6-5 and TRBJ2-7, with a tentative D call TRBD1 (6 bases). The CDR3 length is 15 residues. The V gene's germline CDR1 is MNHEY and CDR2 SVGAGI. V was pared by 4 bases and J by 4 bases, with 17 bases between.

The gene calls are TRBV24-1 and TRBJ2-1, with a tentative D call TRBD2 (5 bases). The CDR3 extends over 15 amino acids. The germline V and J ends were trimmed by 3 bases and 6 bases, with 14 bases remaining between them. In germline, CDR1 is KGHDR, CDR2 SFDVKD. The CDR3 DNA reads TGTGCCACCAGTGATCCCTCGGGGTCTCGCAATGAGCAGTTCTTC. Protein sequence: CATSDPSGSRNEQFF.